A single sample gave rise to the 5 T cell receptor beta chains below, sequenced in a study of OX40 agonist ivuxolimab in advanced cancers. Library generation was performed with the immunoSEQ multiplex PCR assay. TCRdb provides this immuneACCESS table in a form limited to in-frame rearrangements. Some clones are lacking; in checked studies, under half of them reflect an unresolved V gene, and why the rest are absent is not known. The sample table shows over 150,000 clones, and roughly 92% are seen once. The top ten clones comprise around 0.31% of the sample. Sample: CD4+ or CD8+ T cells sorted from blood, taken in a trial of the OX40 agonist ivuxolimab. These TCRs come from an adult with an advanced solid tumor such as melanoma, head and neck, liver or kidney cancer.

The chain is built from TRBV6-6 and TRBJ2-2; the match to TRBD1 covers 7 bases. J gave up 6 bases and V 10 bases, and 14 bases lay outside the gene matches. The CDR3 sequence is 15 residues long. CDR1 MNHNY and CDR2 SVGAGI come from the germline V gene (reference sequence). The CDR3 is CATKRGGQDSGELFF. The CDR3 coding sequence is TGTGCCACCAAAAGGGGCGGACAGGACTCCGGGGAGCTGTTTTTT.

The DNA of the CDR3 is TGCAGCGTCCAATCCCTCGGGGCTTTCTTT. Translated: CSVQSLGAFF. V usage is TRBV29-1 and J usage is TRBJ1-1; D is unresolved. The germline V gene has CDR1 SQVTM and CDR2 ANQGSEA. The CDR3 totals 10 residues. Between the trimmed V and J ends, which lost 6 bases and 11 bases, there was a span of 13 bases.

The chain recombines TRBV6-5 with TRBJ2-7, with 8 positions matching TRBD1. Germline V gene sequence: CDR1 MNHEY, CDR2 SVGAGI. With 5 bases clipped from V and 3 bases from J, the junction kept 9 bases outside the gene matches. CDR3 size: 15 residues. CDR3 loop: CASSARDRSNYEQYF. The CDR3, as DNA: TGTGCCAGCAGTGCCCGGGACAGGTCGAACTACGAGCAGTACTTC.

This clone was observed a handful of times. The V and J genes are TRBV19 and TRBJ1-2, with D uncertain. V dropped 7 bases and J dropped 3 bases, with 15 bases sitting between them. The CDR3 runs to 14 residues. Looked up from germline, CDR1 is LNHDA and CDR2 is SQIVND (reference sequence). CDR3 in amino acids: CASTPVGSDYGYTF. CDR3 DNA sequence: TGTGCCAGTACCCCGGTTGGATCCGACTATGGCTACACCTTC.

The V gene is TRBV5-5, the J gene TRBJ2-3; 12 nucleotides match TRBD2. Germline V gene lookup returns CDR1 SGHKS and CDR2 YYEKEE (reference sequence). The CDR3 has 17 amino acids. With 3 bases clipped from V and 6 bases from J, the junction kept 11 bases outside the gene matches. CDR3 sequence reads: CASSSSIRLAGADTQYF. CDR3 nucleotide sequence: TGTGCCAGCAGCTCGAGTATTCGACTAGCGGGAGCGGATACGCAGTATTTT.